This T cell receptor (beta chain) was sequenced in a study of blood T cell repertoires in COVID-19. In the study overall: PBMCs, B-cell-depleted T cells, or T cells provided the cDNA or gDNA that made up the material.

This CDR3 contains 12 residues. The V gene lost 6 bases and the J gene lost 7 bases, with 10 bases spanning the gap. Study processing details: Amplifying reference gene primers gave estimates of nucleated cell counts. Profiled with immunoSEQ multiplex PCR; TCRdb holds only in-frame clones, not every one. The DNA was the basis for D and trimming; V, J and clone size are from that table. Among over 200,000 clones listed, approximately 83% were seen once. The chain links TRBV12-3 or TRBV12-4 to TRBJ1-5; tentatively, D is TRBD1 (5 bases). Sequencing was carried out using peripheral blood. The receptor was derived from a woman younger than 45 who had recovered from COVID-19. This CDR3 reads CASSIGVQPQHF. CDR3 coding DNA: TGTGCCAGCAGCATAGGGGTCCAGCCCCAGCATTTT.